A single sample gave rise to the 29 T cell receptor beta chains below, sequenced in a study of shared clonotypes between healthy human individuals. Sequencing was performed with immunoSEQ multiplex PCR; in TCRdb, only in-frame clones are kept and a portion is missing. The table records some 2,400,000 clones, approximately 94% of them present only once. Sequencing was carried out using naive CD4+ T cells sorted from blood. Subset of the sample: CD45RA+ positively selected. The receptors derive from a man between 18 and 35 years old in good health.

V gene TRBV30 combines with J gene TRBJ2-2, with a possible D match to TRBD1 (5 bases). Trimming left V 0 bases short and J 7 bases short, with 9 bases between. Germline loops: CDR1 GTSNPN, CDR2 SVGIG (reference sequence). The CDR3 is 13 amino acids. The CDR3 protein is CAWSVRQSGELFF. The CDR3 nucleotides read TGTGCCTGGAGTGTACGACAGAGCGGGGAGCTGTTTTTT.

Comments on this clone: This same CDR3 is encoded by further DNA sequences in the sample. V gene TRBV4-1 combines with J gene TRBJ1-5; TRBD1 might be the D (5 bases). Trimming took 0 bases from V and 6 from J, leaving 9 bases between them. The germline V gene encodes CDR1 MGHRA and CDR2 YSYEKL. CDR3 length: 14 amino acids. CDR3 loop: CASSQDREGQPQHF. As DNA, the CDR3 is TGCGCCAGCAGCCAAGACAGGGAAGGTCAGCCCCAGCATTTT.

Only one count was recorded for this clone. This chain uses TRBV5-3 with TRBJ1-1, with a possible D match to TRBD1 (6 bases). TRBV5-3 is annotated as an ORF whose role is uncertain. V shed 7 bases and J shed 4 bases, with 20 bases lying between them. The CDR3 contains 15 residues. This chain's CDR3 is CARAPWGQDITEAFF. Written as DNA, the CDR3 is TGTGCCAGAGCTCCTTGGGGGCAGGACATCACTGAAGCTTTCTTT.

This chain links TRBV6-1 with TRBJ1-2; D perhaps matches TRBD1 (5 bases). Germline CDR1 and CDR2: MNHNS and SASEGT. The CDR3 is 15 residues long. With 2 bases removed from V and 3 bases from J, the gap between germline ends came to 13 bases. CDR3 DNA: TGTGCCAGCAGTGAAATGGGCAGGGCCGACTATGGCTACACCTTC. Amino acid sequence: CASSEMGRADYGYTF.

The chain recombines TRBV5-1 with TRBJ1-6; 8 positions agree with TRBD1. The V and J ends lost 0 bases and 3 bases, in that order; junction bases with no gene match: 2. Germline values: CDR1 SGHRS, CDR2 YFSETQ. The CDR3 totals 16 residues. CDR3 nucleotide sequence: TGCGCCAGCAGCTTGGGCGGGACAGGCTATAATTCACCCCTCCACTTT. This gives the protein CASSLGGTGYNSPLHF.

This clone was detected a few times. The genes are TRBV29-1 and TRBJ1-6; D ambiguous. V was clipped by 3 bases and J by 10 bases, with 13 bases between them. The CDR3 length is 13 residues. Per germline, CDR1 SQVTM and CDR2 ANQGSEA. The CDR3 region is CSVEVRDGSPLHF. The CDR3 nucleotides are TGCAGCGTTGAGGTTAGGGATGGATCACCCCTCCACTTT.

The chain couples TRBV6-1 to TRBJ2-2; D gene unclear. V lost 2 bases, J lost 7 bases, and 11 bases lay in between. CDR3 length equals 14 residues. Germline V gene sequence: CDR1 MNHNS, CDR2 SASEGT. CDR3 loop: CASSEYIAYGELFF. CDR3 coding DNA: TGTGCCAGCAGTGAATACATAGCCTACGGGGAGCTGTTTTTT.

J is TRBJ2-2 and V is TRBV18; D is unresolved. Trimming removed 2 bases at V and 2 bases at J, with 15 bases between. CDR3 length equals 17 residues. Germline V gives CDR1 KGHSH, CDR2 LQKENI. CDR3 bases: TGTGCCAGCTCACCAGCGTTCCATAACCGCAACACCGGGGAGCTGTTTTTT. It specifies CASSPAFHNRNTGELFF.

The rearrangement links TRBV7-9 to TRBJ1-3, with D uncertain. This CDR3 comprises 14 residues. CDR1 SEHNR and CDR2 FQNEAQ come from the germline V gene (reference sequence). The V end was cut by 5 bases, the J end by 2 bases, with 10 bases between. The CDR3 spells CASSNLDTGNTIYF. In nucleotides, the CDR3 is TGTGCCAGCAGCAACTTAGACACTGGAAACACCATATATTTT.

CDR3 sequence reads: CASSQRGVNYGYTF. Here the CDR3 DNA reads TGTGCCAGCAGCCAAAGGGGGGTTAACTATGGCTACACCTTC. The genes are TRBV5-6 and TRBJ1-2; a weak D match, TRBD1 (6 bases). Germline values: CDR1 SGHDT, CDR2 YYEEEE. V gave up 4 bases and J gave up 1 base, with 11 bases separating them. The length of the CDR3 is 14 residues.

The CDR3 region has the DNA TGTGCCAGCAGTTTTGGACGGGTCCAGGCAAATGAGCAGTTCTTC. As protein: CASSFGRVQANEQFF. The genes are TRBV27 and TRBJ2-1; D gene ambiguous. CDR3 length: 15 residues. Germline V gene lookup returns CDR1 MNHEY and CDR2 SMNVEV (reference sequence). V was clipped by 3 bases and J by 7 bases, with 16 bases between them.

V and J are TRBV7-2 and TRBJ1-1; D possibly corresponds to TRBD1 (6 bases). There are 15 residues in the CDR3. V was pared by 5 bases and J by 4 bases, with 17 bases between. Per germline, CDR1 SGHTA and CDR2 FQGNSA. The CDR3 nucleotides are TGTGCCAGCAGCCCTGCCTCAGGAGGGGGCACTGAAGCTTTCTTT. Translated, it gives CASSPASGGGTEAFF.

The chain is built from TRBV5-1 and TRBJ2-2; D is unclear. This CDR3 contains 16 residues. V lost 6 bases to trimming and J lost 0 bases, with 15 bases between them. CDR1 SGHRS and CDR2 YFSETQ come from the germline V gene. The CDR3: CASTPFAQANTGELFF. The DNA for the CDR3 is TGCGCCAGCACCCCTTTCGCTCAAGCGAACACCGGGGAGCTGTTTTTT.

The chain employs TRBV10-1 and TRBJ2-3; tentative D call: TRBD2 (5 bases). V gave up 0 bases and J gave up 6 bases, with 13 bases separating them. This CDR3 region has 15 residues. Germline CDR1 reads WNHNN; CDR2 reads SYGVQD (reference sequence). The CDR3 region has the DNA TGCGCCAGCAGTGAGTCGAGGGCGGGTTTGGATACGCAGTATTTT. Translation gives CASSESRAGLDTQYF.

V usage is TRBV30 and J usage is TRBJ2-5; the match to TRBD2 covers 9 bases. J lost 9 bases, V lost 3 bases, and 5 bases had no gene match. Germline CDR1 and CDR2: GTSNPN and SVGIG (reference sequence). The CDR3 is 12 residues long. Written as DNA, the CDR3 is TGTGCCTGGAGGCGGGGGGGGCGGCCCCAGTACTTC. Protein: CAWRRGGRPQYF.

V usage is TRBV10-3 and J usage is TRBJ2-3; possible D gene TRBD2, 5 bases. The V end was cut by 2 bases, the J end by 1 base, with 13 bases between. CDR3 length: 16 residues. The germline V gene has CDR1 ENHRY and CDR2 SYGVKD. The CDR3 nucleotides are TGTGCCATCAGTGAGATAAGCGGAGCCGGCACAGATACGCAGTATTTT. This gives the protein CAISEISGAGTDTQYF.

Concerning this clone: Within the sample, other DNA sequences also encode this same CDR3. This chain joins TRBV10-3 and TRBJ1-2; a weak D match, TRBD1 (5 bases). Trimming left V 0 bases short and J 4 bases short, with 12 bases between. The CDR3 contains 15 residues. Germline assignment: CDR1 ENHRY and CDR2 SYGVKD. CDR3 region: CAISESSGTVYGYTF. In DNA form, the CDR3 reads TGTGCCATCAGTGAGTCCAGCGGGACGGTCTATGGCTACACCTTC.

The V call is TRBV2, the J call TRBJ2-7; a possible D gene is TRBD1 (6 bases). The CDR3 covers 10 residues. Germline CDR1 SNHLY, CDR2 FYNNEI. V was clipped by 9 bases and J by 5 bases, with 8 bases between them. The CDR3 DNA is TGTGCCAGAAACAGGGACGAGCAGTACTTC. This codes for CARNRDEQYF.

This chain connects TRBV4-3 to TRBJ2-1, with D unclear. This CDR3 has 17 residues. The germline V gene has CDR1 LGHNA and CDR2 YSLEER. Trimming took off 1 base at V and 0 bases at J, with 13 bases between the two ends. The CDR3 DNA reads as TGCGCCAGCAGCCAAGGAGCGAGTACGAGCTCCTACAATGAGCAGTTCTTC. This sequence encodes CASSQGASTSSYNEQFF.

The table lists this clone with a count of one. This rearrangement joins TRBV7-2 to TRBJ2-3, with TRBD2 as a possible D gene (6 bases). The germline V gene encodes CDR1 SGHTA and CDR2 FQGNSA. The ends were cut back, 0 bases at V and 5 bases at J, with 9 bases in the middle. CDR3 length equals 14 residues. The CDR3 nucleotides are TGTGCCAGCAGCTTAGCGGGAGGAATAGATACGCAGTATTTT. Encoded protein: CASSLAGGIDTQYF.

The chain employs TRBV18 and TRBJ2-2, with D hard to call. The germline gives CDR1 KGHSH, CDR2 LQKENI. V was shortened by 4 bases and J by 1 base, with 4 bases between the two germline ends. The CDR3 loop spans 13 amino acids. The DNA for the CDR3 is TGTGCCAGCTCACGACAGAACACCGGGGAGCTGTTTTTT. Translated, it gives CASSRQNTGELFF.

CDR3 bases: TGTGCCAGCACCCGACGAGGGGGGACCAACTATGGCTACACCTTC. Its translation: CASTRRGGTNYGYTF. This rearrangement joins TRBV2 to TRBJ1-2, with D tentatively TRBD1 (6 bases). This CDR3 is built from 15 residues. The germline gives CDR1 SNHLY, CDR2 FYNNEI. V shed 7 bases and J shed 2 bases, with 17 bases lying between them.

The chain is built from TRBV10-1 and TRBJ2-7; D possibly corresponds to TRBD2 (5 bases). CDR1 and CDR2 from the germline V gene are WNHNN and SYGVQD (reference sequence). The CDR3 consists of 15 residues. The V end lost 3 bases, the J end lost 4 bases, and 16 bases lay between the germline ends. The CDR3 spells CASSDRGLGRYEQYF. In DNA, the CDR3 is TGCGCCAGCAGTGACCGCGGGCTAGGCCGATACGAGCAGTACTTC.

The V gene is TRBV19, the J gene TRBJ2-2; D is possibly TRBD1 (5 bases). CDR3 size: 12 residues. Deletions cut 6 bases from V and 6 bases from J, with 8 bases between. Germline lookup yields CDR1 LNHDA and CDR2 SQIVND (reference sequence). CDR3 nucleotides: TGTGCCAGTAGCCTAGGGGCCGGGGAGCTGTTTTTT. It specifies CASSLGAGELFF.

This chain connects TRBV7-2 to TRBJ1-2; D ambiguous. The CDR3 has 13 residues. Germline V CDR1 and CDR2: SGHTA, FQGNSA. V was trimmed by 2 bases and J by 0 bases, leaving 4 bases between them. The CDR3 nucleotides are TGTGCCAGCAGCTTACTAGCTAACTATGGCTACACCTTC. Amino acids: CASSLLANYGYTF.

This rearrangement joins TRBV2 to TRBJ2-7; D might be TRBD1 or TRBD2, each matching 6 bases. Germline V gene lookup returns CDR1 SNHLY and CDR2 FYNNEI. This CDR3 is 15 amino acids long. The V end lost 0 bases, the J end lost 6 bases, and 15 bases lay between the germline ends. The DNA for the CDR3 is TGTGCCAGCAGTGAAGCGGTTGGGGGGCTAGGCGAGCAGTACTTC. Protein: CASSEAVGGLGEQYF.

The chain links TRBV29-1 to TRBJ2-1; possibly TRBD2 for D (6 bases). Germline V gene data show CDR1 as SQVTM and CDR2 as ANQGSEA. Deletions cut 7 bases from V and 6 bases from J, with 10 bases between. The CDR3 runs 11 residues. The CDR3 loop reads CSGLRGNEQFF. The CDR3 DNA follows: TGCAGCGGCCTGCGGGGCAATGAGCAGTTCTTC.

The gene calls are TRBV10-3 and TRBJ2-5; TRBD2 is a possible D gene (5 bases). Germline V gene lookup returns CDR1 ENHRY and CDR2 SYGVKD. There are 18 residues in the CDR3. The V and J ends lost 5 bases and 3 bases respectively, with 25 bases between them. This chain's CDR3 is CAISSIGVGEAAEETQYF. CDR3 sequence (DNA): TGTGCCATCAGTTCGATCGGGGTGGGAGAGGCGGCGGAAGAGACCCAGTACTTC.

This chain joins TRBV5-1 and TRBJ1-6; a possible D gene is TRBD1 (5 bases). The CDR3 length is 12 residues. V was pared by 7 bases and J by 9 bases, with 11 bases between. Germline lookup yields CDR1 SGHRS and CDR2 YFSETQ. This CDR3 is CASGIGGSPLHF. The DNA of the CDR3 is TGCGCCAGCGGCATCGGGGGTTCACCCCTCCACTTT.